Listed here are 32 T cell receptor beta chains from one sample, sequenced in a study of a mutant IDH1 vaccine in newly diagnosed glioma (dated by TCRdb to the early 2020s). Libraries were constructed by the immunoSEQ multiplex PCR assay. TCRdb re-hosts the immuneACCESS table, in-frame sequences only. Its copies lack some clones; in the studies checked, an unresolved V gene accounts for under half of them, and the cause for the rest is not known. The sample table shows some 56,000 clones, and around 92% are seen once. 2.6% of the sample is held by the ten biggest clonotypes. The time point label here, explained by the study, means: baseline, week 1 (first vaccination visit). The label giving this sample's treatment or condition can be read as: pre-vaccination baseline after standard-of-care therapy. Sequenced material: PBMCs, taken from a glioma patient treated with radiotherapy, temozolomide or both. The receptors shown here come from a man aged 45-65 years with glioma.

The chain combines TRBV29-1 with TRBJ1-2; D is uncertain. Germline CDR1 and CDR2: SQVTM and ANQGSEA. This CDR3 region has 13 residues. Deletions cut 3 bases from V and 4 bases from J, with 12 bases between. The CDR3: CSVEKSNLYGYTF. CDR3 sequence (DNA): TGCAGCGTTGAGAAGAGCAATCTCTATGGCTACACCTTC. Full variable domain (rest looked up from reference TRBV29-1 and TRBJ1-2): SAVISQKPSRDICQRGTSLTIQCQVDSQVTMMFWYRQQPGQSLTLIATANQGSEATYESGFVIDKFPISRPNLTFSTLTVSNMSPEDSSIYLCSVEKSNLYGYTFGSGTRLTVV.

This chain joins TRBV28 and TRBJ1-1; 8 bases agree with TRBD1. Germline V gene sequence: CDR1 MDHEN, CDR2 SYDVKM. The CDR3 consists of 13 residues. V shed 9 bases, J shed 4 bases, and the junction held 7 bases outside the gene matches. In DNA form, the CDR3 reads TGTGCCAGTCTAGACAGGGGCAGCACTGAAGCTTTCTTT. Translation gives CASLDRGSTEAFF.

The rearrangement uses TRBV2 and TRBJ1-4; 7 positions agree with TRBD1. After removal of 8 bases from V and 4 bases from J, the junction contained 4 bases not matched to a gene. The CDR3 contains 13 residues. Looked up from germline, CDR1 is SNHLY and CDR2 is FYNNEI. This CDR3 is CASLGTVNEKLFF. The CDR3 nucleotides read TGTGCCAGCTTAGGGACAGTTAATGAAAAACTGTTTTTT.

The chain joins TRBV5-1 to TRBJ1-1; the match to TRBD1 covers 7 bases. With V trimmed by 2 bases and J by 4 bases, 2 bases remained unmatched. The germline V gene has CDR1 SGHRS and CDR2 YFSETQ. This CDR3 is built from 13 residues. This CDR3 reads CASSLTGVTEAFF. In DNA form, the CDR3 reads TGCGCCAGCAGCTTAACAGGGGTCACTGAAGCTTTCTTT.

The chain couples TRBV2 to TRBJ2-5, with TRBD1 matching 9 bases. The CDR3 runs 14 residues. CDR1 and CDR2 (germline): SNHLY, FYNNEI. V shed 7 bases, J shed 5 bases, and the junction held 8 bases outside the gene matches. In nucleotides, the CDR3 is TGTGCCAGCATGGCGGACAGGGGAATGGAGACCCAGTACTTC. Translated, it gives CASMADRGMETQYF.

The chain carries TRBV2 and TRBJ2-7; perhaps TRBD1 as D (6 bases). V was shortened by 3 bases and J by 12 bases, with 18 bases between the two germline ends. Germline CDR1 and CDR2: SNHLY and FYNNEI. This CDR3 is built from 13 residues. The CDR3 DNA reads as TGTGCCAGCAGTGAGGGCAGGGGCTTTGGACCGTACTTC. It translates to CASSEGRGFGPYF.

Regarding this clone: A read error may account for a junction end that differs from germline. J is TRBJ2-3 and V is TRBV19, with 9 bases matching TRBD2. Germline assignment: CDR1 LNHDA and CDR2 SQIVND (reference sequence). The length of the CDR3 is 15 residues. CDR3 DNA: TGTGCCAGTAGTAGACCCGGGACTAGCAGAGATACGCAGTATTTT. Encoded protein: CASSRPGTSRDTQYF.

V gene TRBV6-6 combines with J gene TRBJ1-3; maybe TRBD1 (6 bases). V was cut by 6 bases and J by 2 bases, with 14 bases left in between. Germline assignment: CDR1 MNHNY and CDR2 SVGAGI (reference sequence). The length of the CDR3 is 15 residues. The CDR3 region is CASSRTGNTGNTIYF. Written as DNA, the CDR3 is TGTGCCAGCAGCCGAACAGGGAACACTGGAAACACCATATATTTT.

This chain uses TRBV10-3 with TRBJ1-6; possibly TRBD1 for D (6 bases). The CDR3 has 18 residues. The germline CDR1 and CDR2 sequences are ENHRY and SYGVKD. Trimming left V 2 bases short and J 7 bases short, with 21 bases between. The CDR3 spells CAISEPGGGQRVNSPLHF. CDR3 coding DNA: TGTGCCATCAGTGAGCCGGGTGGGGGGCAGCGAGTAAATTCACCCCTCCACTTT.

V and J are TRBV18 and TRBJ1-4; D remains ambiguous. Deletions cut 5 bases from V and 4 bases from J, with 8 bases between. Germline lookup yields CDR1 KGHSH and CDR2 LQKENI. The CDR3 sequence is 13 residues long. The CDR3 DNA reads TGTGCCAGCTCATCGTCGCTTAATGAAAAACTGTTTTTT. It codes for CASSSSLNEKLFF. Drawing the rest from reference TRBV18 and TRBJ1-4, the complete variable domain is NAGVMQNPRHLVRRRGQEARLRCSPMKGHSHVYWYRQLPEEGLKFMVYLQKENIIDESGMPKERFSAEFPKEGPSILRIQQVVRGDSAAYFCASSSSLNEKLFFGSGTQLSVL.

J is TRBJ2-1 and V is TRBV29-1; D is undetermined. Between the trimmed V and J ends, which lost 3 bases and 2 bases, there was a span of 11 bases. This CDR3 is built from 14 residues. Looked up from germline, CDR1 is SQVTM and CDR2 is ANQGSEA. The CDR3 reads CSVDRTDAYNEQFF. The DNA of the CDR3 is TGCAGCGTTGACCGGACCGACGCCTACAATGAGCAGTTCTTC.

The count of this clone is one. The V gene is TRBV6-1, the J gene TRBJ1-2; D not resolved. CDR1 is MNHNS, CDR2 SASEGT, per germline. This CDR3 is 11 amino acids long. The V end was cut by 10 bases, the J end by 7 bases, with 13 bases between. For the CDR3, the DNA is TGTGCCACTGCGGACTATAGTGGCTACACCTTC. Protein: CATADYSGYTF.

The chain uses TRBV5-4 and TRBJ2-7; 10 nucleotides align to TRBD2. Germline lookup yields CDR1 SGHNT and CDR2 YYREEE (reference sequence). The CDR3 has 16 amino acids. Trimming took 0 bases from V and 0 from J; bases not matched to a gene: 3. CDR3 protein: CASSLAPSGSSYEQYF. The CDR3 coding sequence is TGTGCCAGCAGCTTGGCCCCTAGCGGGAGCTCCTACGAGCAGTACTTC.

The CDR3 DNA is TGTGCCAGCAGCGTCGGGACAGGTCCTAACTATGGCTACACCTTC. Protein sequence: CASSVGTGPNYGYTF. This rearrangement joins TRBV9 to TRBJ1-2; the match to TRBD1 covers 8 bases. V dropped 2 bases and J dropped 0; count of bases not matched to a gene: 3. CDR3 length: 15 amino acids. Germline loops: CDR1 SGDLS, CDR2 YYNGEE. Based on the CDR3 plus reference TRBV9 and TRBJ1-2, the full variable domain is DSGVTQTPKHLITATGQRVTLRCSPRSGDLSVYWYQQSLDQGLQFLIQYYNGEERAKGNILERFSAQQFPDLHSELNLSSLELGDSALYFCASSVGTGPNYGYTFGSGTRLTVV.

The chain employs TRBV6-5 and TRBJ1-2, with D maybe TRBD1 (5 bases). The V gene's germline CDR1 is MNHEY and CDR2 SVGAGI. This CDR3 region has 15 residues. Trimming pared 2 bases from V and 7 bases from J, leaving 17 bases between. The CDR3 nucleotides read TGTGCCAGCAGTTACGCATATAGGGGCCCGCGTGGCTACACCTTC. Amino acids: CASSYAYRGPRGYTF.

V is TRBV9 and J is TRBJ1-1, with D perhaps TRBD1 (5 bases). Trimming shortened V by 1 base and J by 0 bases, and 10 bases separated the two germline ends. The germline V gene has CDR1 SGDLS and CDR2 YYNGEE. CDR3 length equals 15 residues. The CDR3 reads CASSVSGGMNTEAFF. The CDR3, as DNA: TGTGCCAGCAGCGTATCGGGGGGGATGAACACTGAAGCTTTCTTT. Full variable domain (missing parts from reference TRBV9 and TRBJ1-1): DSGVTQTPKHLITATGQRVTLRCSPRSGDLSVYWYQQSLDQGLQFLIQYYNGEERAKGNILERFSAQQFPDLHSELNLSSLELGDSALYFCASSVSGGMNTEAFFGQGTRLTVV.

The V call is TRBV19, the J call TRBJ2-6; D ambiguous. The germline gives CDR1 LNHDA, CDR2 SQIVND (reference sequence). CDR3 size: 14 residues. Trimming stripped 8 bases from V and 4 bases from J, with 12 bases between. This CDR3 reads CASSTGQGANVLTF. CDR3 in DNA: TGTGCCAGTTCTACCGGGCAAGGGGCCAACGTCCTGACTTTC.

The chain joins TRBV27 to TRBJ2-3; perhaps TRBD2 as D (5 bases). The germline gives CDR1 MNHEY, CDR2 SMNVEV (reference sequence). The V gene lost 5 bases and the J gene lost 5 bases, with 23 bases spanning the gap. The CDR3 consists of 17 residues. The CDR3 spells CASSPTPGWLEGDTQYF. The CDR3 DNA sequence: TGTGCCAGCAGTCCGACCCCCGGATGGCTCGAGGGAGATACGCAGTATTTT.

The chain couples TRBV29-1 to TRBJ2-1; no clear D. Germline V gene lookup returns CDR1 SQVTM and CDR2 ANQGSEA. The CDR3 totals 13 residues. V was pared by 1 base and J by 0 bases, with 4 bases between. The CDR3 here is CSVEGSSYNEQFF. CDR3 nucleotides: TGCAGCGTTGAAGGGTCCTCCTACAATGAGCAGTTCTTC.

The chain employs TRBV5-6 and TRBJ2-7, with TRBD1 matching 9 bases. CDR3 size: 14 residues. CDR1 is SGHDT and CDR2 is YYEEEE in the germline V gene. V was clipped by 2 bases and J by 4 bases; unmatched bases: 4. Written as DNA, the CDR3 is TGTGCCAGCAGCTTCGGGACAGGGAGTTACGAGCAGTACTTC. It encodes CASSFGTGSYEQYF.

This clone was recorded once. The rearrangement uses TRBV6-5 and TRBJ1-4, with a tentative D call TRBD1 (5 bases). This CDR3 has 15 residues. Trimming left V 3 bases short and J 4 bases short, with 12 bases between. The V gene's germline CDR1 is MNHEY and CDR2 SVGAGI. The CDR3 sequence: CASSYTGPGNEKLFF. CDR3 coding DNA: TGTGCCAGCAGTTATACGGGACCCGGTAATGAAAAACTGTTTTTT.

This chain links TRBV6-1 with TRBJ1-1; D uncertain. Germline V gene lookup returns CDR1 MNHNS and CDR2 SASEGT. V lost 3 bases to trimming and J lost 7 bases, with 15 bases between them. The CDR3 covers 14 residues. The CDR3 DNA reads as TGTGCCAGCAGTGATTCGGGCGACCTGGGTGAAGCTTTCTTT. It is translated as CASSDSGDLGEAFF.

This chain joins TRBV5-1 and TRBJ1-4; D not resolved. The germline V gene encodes CDR1 SGHRS and CDR2 YFSETQ. Trimming took 5 bases from V and 1 from J, leaving 9 bases between them. The CDR3 runs 14 residues. The CDR3: CASSRAGTNEKLFF. CDR3 bases: TGCGCCAGCAGTAGGGCAGGAACTAATGAAAAACTGTTTTTT.

V and J are TRBV21-1 and TRBJ1-4; no check of the table's D call, TRBD1, against the DNA was made. TRBV21-1 is a pseudogene. The CDR3 spans 18 residues. The CDR3: CASSKVLLRDRVNEKLFF. CDR3 coding DNA: TGTGCCAGCAGCAAAGTCCTTCTCCGGGACAGAGTTAATGAAAAACTGTTTTTT.

The V call is TRBV27, the J call TRBJ1-3; 9 nucleotides match TRBD1. Trimming took 6 bases from V and 2 from J; bases not matched to a gene: 2. Germline V CDR1 and CDR2: MNHEY, SMNVEV (reference sequence). This CDR3 comprises 14 residues. CDR3 sequence: CASSTGGAGNTIYF. For the CDR3, the DNA is TGTGCCAGCAGCACAGGGGGCGCTGGAAACACCATATATTTT.

The CDR3 sequence is CASSQASGTGELFF. CDR3 DNA sequence: TGTGCCAGCAGCCAAGCATCTGGCACCGGGGAGCTGTTTTTT. This chain links TRBV4-2 with TRBJ2-2; D unresolved. The ends were cut back, 1 base at V and 4 bases at J, with 7 bases in the middle. Germline lookup yields CDR1 LGHNA and CDR2 YNFKEQ. This CDR3 comprises 14 residues.

V gene TRBV11-2 combines with J gene TRBJ1-1, with D possibly being TRBD1 (5 bases). CDR1 and CDR2 from the germline V gene are SGHAT and FQNNGV. CDR3 length: 14 amino acids. The ends were cut back, 10 bases at V and 6 bases at J, with 21 bases in the middle. The CDR3 sequence: CATSSRDSGAEAFF. In DNA, the CDR3 is TGTGCCACCAGTTCCCGGGACTCCGGGGCTGAAGCTTTCTTT.

Concerning this clone itself: This same CDR3 is encoded by further DNA sequences in the sample. The chain joins TRBV5-4 to TRBJ2-7, with 10 bases identical to TRBD1. This CDR3 is 14 amino acids long. Germline lookup yields CDR1 SGHNT and CDR2 YYREEE (reference sequence). Trimming removed 3 bases from V and 2 bases from J; junction bases left unmatched: 2. The CDR3 coding sequence is TGTGCCAGCAGCTGGGGACAGGGGACCTACGAGCAGTACTTC. Translating it yields CASSWGQGTYEQYF. The full variable domain, its missing parts supplied by reference TRBV5-4 and TRBJ2-7, is ETGVTQSPTHLIKTRGQQVTLRCSSQSGHNTVSWYQQALGQGPQFIFQYYREEENGRGNFPPRFSGLQFPNYSSELNVNALELDDSALYLCASSWGQGTYEQYFGPGTRLTVT.

The chain recombines TRBV7-2 with TRBJ1-3; no clear D gene. Trimming removed 1 base at V and 0 bases at J, with 7 bases between. Per germline, CDR1 SGHTA and CDR2 FQGNSA. The CDR3 has 15 residues. CDR3 DNA sequence: TGTGCCAGCAGCTTAGGGCAGCCCTCTGGAAACACCATATATTTT. It is translated as CASSLGQPSGNTIYF.

This sequence joins TRBV9 and TRBJ2-3; D uncertain. Germline CDR1 and CDR2: SGDLS and YYNGEE. V was trimmed by 2 bases and J by 6 bases, leaving 10 bases between them. This CDR3 has 13 amino acids. DNA for the CDR3: TGTGCCAGCAGCGTGCGCACGAGTGATACGCAGTATTTT. This codes for CASSVRTSDTQYF. The whole variable domain, remainder taken from reference TRBV9 and TRBJ2-3, is DSGVTQTPKHLITATGQRVTLRCSPRSGDLSVYWYQQSLDQGLQFLIQYYNGEERAKGNILERFSAQQFPDLHSELNLSSLELGDSALYFCASSVRTSDTQYFGPGTRLTVL.

This chain uses TRBV4-2 with TRBJ2-4; no firm D call. CDR1 is LGHNA, CDR2 YNFKEQ, per germline. The CDR3 consists of 14 residues. V lost 5 bases and J 5 bases, leaving 13 bases between the germline ends. DNA for the CDR3: TGTGCCAGCAGCAAAAGTAGAGAGGAAAACATTCAGTACTTC. It translates to CASSKSREENIQYF.

The chain links TRBV28 to TRBJ1-2; D not certain. Germline CDR1 MDHEN, CDR2 SYDVKM. The CDR3 is 13 amino acids. Trimming left V 8 bases short and J 0 bases short, with 10 bases between. CDR3 bases: TGTGCCAGCCTTGCAGGCTCTAACTATGGCTACACCTTC. Residues: CASLAGSNYGYTF.